A selection of T cell receptor beta chains follows, all from one sample in a study of CD8 T cells in ankylosing spondylitis. TCRdb re-called the 5' RACE reads through MiXCR, storing one row per CDR3 protein. Counted here are over 700,000 distinct CDR3 sequences, around 20% occurring once; the ten biggest clones make up over 15%. Source material: blood, either unsorted or a sorted T cell fraction (not recorded which). These receptors were taken from a male donor with ankylosing spondylitis. Both conserved end residues are trimmed from each CDR3. Each record gives: V gene, J gene, CDR3 protein.

v_call: TRBV20-1
j_call: TRBJ1-5
cdr3_aa: SARGRGFNQPQH

v_call: TRBV4-1
j_call: TRBJ1-1
cdr3_aa: ASSQSTTEAF

v_call: TRBV20-1
j_call: TRBJ2-1
cdr3_aa: SARRTSRSSYNEQF

v_call: TRBV30
j_call: TRBJ1-4
cdr3_aa: AWADGHSDEKLF

v_call: TRBV29-1
j_call: TRBJ2-1
cdr3_aa: SVDRYNEQF

v_call: TRBV6-5
j_call: TRBJ2-7
cdr3_aa: ASSYEGGGRGEQY

v_call: TRBV4-1
j_call: TRBJ2-7
cdr3_aa: ASSQGETEYEQY

v_call: TRBV12-3/TRBV12-4
j_call: TRBJ2-1
cdr3_aa: ASRLTGVNEQF

v_call: TRBV12-3/TRBV12-4
j_call: TRBJ1-2
cdr3_aa: ASRDRATGYT

v_call: TRBV6-5
j_call: TRBJ1-1
cdr3_aa: ASSYFLGQNTEAF

v_call: TRBV4-3
j_call: TRBJ2-7
cdr3_aa: ASSQDKMPGPYEQY

v_call: TRBV15
j_call: TRBJ2-1
cdr3_aa: ATSRGSNEQF